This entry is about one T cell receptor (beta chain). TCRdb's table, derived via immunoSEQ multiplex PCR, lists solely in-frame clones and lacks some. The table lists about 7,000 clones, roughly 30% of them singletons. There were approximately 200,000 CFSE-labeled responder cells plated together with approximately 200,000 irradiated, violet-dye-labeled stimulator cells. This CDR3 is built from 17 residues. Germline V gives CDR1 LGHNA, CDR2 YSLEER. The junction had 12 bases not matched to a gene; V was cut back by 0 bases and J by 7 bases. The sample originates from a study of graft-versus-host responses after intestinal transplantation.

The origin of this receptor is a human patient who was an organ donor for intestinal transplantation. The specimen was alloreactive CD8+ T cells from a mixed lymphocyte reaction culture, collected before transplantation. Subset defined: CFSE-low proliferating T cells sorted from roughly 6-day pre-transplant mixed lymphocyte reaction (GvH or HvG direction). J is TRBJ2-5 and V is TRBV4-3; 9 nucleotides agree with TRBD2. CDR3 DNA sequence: TGCGCCAGCAGCCAAGAGTTAGCGGGGGCCCTGGGGGGGACCCAGTACTTC. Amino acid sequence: CASSQELAGALGGTQYF.